This T cell receptor (beta chain) was identified during a study of cytomegalovirus exposure and HLA in healthy donors. Study findings and constraints: Despite most TCR sequences being rare, some public TCRs occurred in many donors. V- and J-gene trimming in TCR beta was tied to a missense DCLRE1C variant by an analysis performed later.

This clone has a single count. Its antigen is not identified. The CDR3 extends over 17 amino acids. V was cut by 4 bases and J by 2 bases, with 21 bases left in between. Germline V gene sequence: CDR1 SGHDT, CDR2 YYEEEE. PCR was performed using 60 Vbeta and 13 Jbeta primers. The table came from immunoSEQ multiplex PCR; TCRdb's copy has only in-frame clones and leaves some out. The sample yields approximately 150,000 clones, 80% seen once. The source of this sequence is a man aged 25-45 years in good health and CMV-seropositive. The source material was PBMCs. This chain joins TRBV5-6 and TRBJ1-2; D gene ambiguous. CDR3 sequence reads: CASSRRLETAENYGYTF. CDR3 nucleotide sequence: TGTGCCAGCAGCAGACGTTTGGAAACAGCCGAAAACTATGGCTACACCTTC.